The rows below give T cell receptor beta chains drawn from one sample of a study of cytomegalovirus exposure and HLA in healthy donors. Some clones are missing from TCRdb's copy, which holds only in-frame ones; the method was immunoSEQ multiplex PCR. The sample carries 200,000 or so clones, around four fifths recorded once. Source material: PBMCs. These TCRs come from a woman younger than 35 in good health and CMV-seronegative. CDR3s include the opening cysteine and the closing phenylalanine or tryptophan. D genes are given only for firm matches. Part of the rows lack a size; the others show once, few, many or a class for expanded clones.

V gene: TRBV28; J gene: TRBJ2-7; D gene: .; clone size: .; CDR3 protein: CASSFASRDGQYF; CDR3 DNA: TGTGCCAGCAGTTTTGCTTCTAGGGATGGGCAGTACTTC
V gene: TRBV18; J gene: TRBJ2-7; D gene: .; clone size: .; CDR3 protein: CASSRETGPYEQYF; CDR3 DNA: TGTGCCAGCTCACGTGAAACAGGGCCCTACGAGCAGTACTTC
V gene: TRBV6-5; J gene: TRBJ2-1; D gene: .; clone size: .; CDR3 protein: CASSSGPGDEQFF; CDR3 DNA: TGTGCCAGCAGTTCGGGGCCGGGCGATGAGCAGTTCTTC
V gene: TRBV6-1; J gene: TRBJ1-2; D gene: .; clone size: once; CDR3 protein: CASSEEGNYGYTF; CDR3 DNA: TGTGCCAGCAGTGAAGAAGGGAACTATGGCTACACCTTC
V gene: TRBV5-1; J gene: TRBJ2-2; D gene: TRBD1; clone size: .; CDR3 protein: CASSIPGTGSGTGELFF; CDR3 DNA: TGCGCCAGCAGCATCCCCGGGACAGGGAGTGGAACCGGGGAGCTGTTTTTT
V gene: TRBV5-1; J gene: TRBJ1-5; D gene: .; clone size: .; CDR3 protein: CASSLDGGQPQHF; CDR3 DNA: TGCGCCAGCAGCTTGGATGGGGGACAGCCCCAGCATTTT
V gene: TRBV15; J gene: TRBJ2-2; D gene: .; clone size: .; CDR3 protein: CATSREFGGSHTGELFF; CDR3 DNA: TGTGCCACCAGCAGAGAATTTGGGGGATCCCACACCGGGGAGCTGTTTTTT
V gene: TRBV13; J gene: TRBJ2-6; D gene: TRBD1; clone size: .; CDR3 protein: CASSQPTGWVSSGANVLTF; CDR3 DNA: TGTGCCAGCAGCCAACCGACAGGGTGGGTCAGCTCTGGGGCCAACGTCCTGACTTTC
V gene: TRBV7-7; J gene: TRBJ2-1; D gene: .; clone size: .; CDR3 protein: CASSFSQGEYNEQFF; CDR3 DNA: TGTGCCAGCAGCTTTTCGCAGGGCGAGTACAATGAGCAGTTCTTC
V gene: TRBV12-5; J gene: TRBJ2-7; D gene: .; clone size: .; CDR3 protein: CASGLYPPPLVYEQYF; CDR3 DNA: TGTGCTAGTGGTTTATATCCCCCCCCTTTGGTATACGAGCAGTACTTC
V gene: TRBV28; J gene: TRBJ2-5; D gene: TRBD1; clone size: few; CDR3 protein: CASSLFSGGQETQYF; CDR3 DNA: TGTGCCAGCAGTTTATTCTCAGGGGGCCAAGAGACCCAGTACTTC
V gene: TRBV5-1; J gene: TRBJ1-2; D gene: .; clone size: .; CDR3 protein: CASTLGTGWRAGYTF; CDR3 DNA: TGCGCCAGCACTCTGGGGACGGGCTGGAGGGCTGGCTACACCTTC
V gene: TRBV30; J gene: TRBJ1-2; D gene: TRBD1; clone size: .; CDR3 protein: CAWRPGQGRSGYTF; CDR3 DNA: TGTGCCTGGAGACCGGGACAGGGTCGGTCTGGCTACACCTTC
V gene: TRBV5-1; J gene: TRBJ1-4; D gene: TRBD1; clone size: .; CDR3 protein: CASSWGDRDNEKLFF; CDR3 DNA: TGCGCCAGCAGCTGGGGGGACAGAGATAATGAAAAACTGTTTTTT
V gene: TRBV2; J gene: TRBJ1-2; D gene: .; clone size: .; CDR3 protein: CATGRATEGYTF; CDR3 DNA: TGTGCCACCGGGCGGGCAACCGAGGGCTACACCTTC
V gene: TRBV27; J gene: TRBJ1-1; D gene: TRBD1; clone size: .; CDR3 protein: CASSKDRLNTEAFF; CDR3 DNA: TGTGCCAGCAGTAAGGACAGGCTGAACACTGAAGCTTTCTTT
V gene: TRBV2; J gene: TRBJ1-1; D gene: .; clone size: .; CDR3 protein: CASSENVMNTEAFF; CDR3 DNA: TGTGCCAGCAGTGAGAACGTGATGAACACTGAAGCTTTCTTT
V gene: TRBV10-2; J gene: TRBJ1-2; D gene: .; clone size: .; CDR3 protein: CASSTSQEYGYTF; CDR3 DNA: .
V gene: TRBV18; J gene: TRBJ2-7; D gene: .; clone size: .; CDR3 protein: CASSPVTGASYEQYF; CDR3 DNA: TGTGCCAGCTCACCAGTCACGGGAGCCTCCTACGAGCAGTACTTC
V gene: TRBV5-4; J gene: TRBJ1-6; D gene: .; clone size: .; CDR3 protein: CASSLANSPLHF; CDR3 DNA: TGTGCCAGCAGCTTGGCTAATTCACCCCTCCACTTT
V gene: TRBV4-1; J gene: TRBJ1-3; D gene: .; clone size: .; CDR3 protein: CASSSRDVGNTIYF; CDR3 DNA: TGCGCCAGCAGCTCCCGGGACGTGGGAAACACCATATATTTT
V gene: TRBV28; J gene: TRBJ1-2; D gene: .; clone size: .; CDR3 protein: CASKRAYGYTF; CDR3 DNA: TGTGCCAGCAAAAGGGCCTATGGCTACACCTTC
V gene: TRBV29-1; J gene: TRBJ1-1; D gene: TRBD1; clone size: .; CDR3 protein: CSVAPRQGPEAFF; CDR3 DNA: TGCAGCGTTGCCCCCCGACAGGGGCCTGAAGCTTTCTTT
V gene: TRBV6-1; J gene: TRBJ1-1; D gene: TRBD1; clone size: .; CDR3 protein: CASSEGWTGGWGRVEAFF; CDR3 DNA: TGTGCCAGCAGTGAAGGGTGGACAGGGGGCTGGGGAAGGGTTGAAGCTTTCTTT
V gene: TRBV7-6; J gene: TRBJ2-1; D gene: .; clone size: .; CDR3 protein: CASSLDGRLGRNEQFF; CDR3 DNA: TGTGCCAGCAGCTTAGATGGGAGACTAGGTCGAAATGAGCAGTTCTTC
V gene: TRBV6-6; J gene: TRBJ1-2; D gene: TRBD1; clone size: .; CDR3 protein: CASSPGTGKGYGYTF; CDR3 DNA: TGTGCCAGCAGTCCCGGGACAGGGAAGGGCTATGGCTACACCTTC
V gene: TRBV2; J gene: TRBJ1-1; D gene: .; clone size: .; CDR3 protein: CASSPYWGSEAFF; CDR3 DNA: TGTGCCAGCAGTCCCTACTGGGGTTCAGAAGCTTTCTTT
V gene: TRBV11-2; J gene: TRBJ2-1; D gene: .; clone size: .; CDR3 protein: CASSQSGNEQFF; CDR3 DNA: TGTGCCAGCAGCCAGAGCGGGAATGAGCAGTTCTTC
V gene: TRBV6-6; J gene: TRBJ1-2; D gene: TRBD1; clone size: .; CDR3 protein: CASSYSATGVDGYTF; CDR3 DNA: TGTGCCAGCAGTTACTCGGCGACAGGGGTGGATGGCTACACCTTC
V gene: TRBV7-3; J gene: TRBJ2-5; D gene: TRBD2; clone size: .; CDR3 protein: CASSTGLAETQYF; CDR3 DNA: TGTGCCAGCAGCACCGGACTAGCGGAGACCCAGTACTTC
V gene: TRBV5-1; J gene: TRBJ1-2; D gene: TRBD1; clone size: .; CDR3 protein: CASSLDPPGGGDYGYTF; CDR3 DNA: TGCGCCAGCAGCTTGGACCCCCCAGGGGGTGGTGACTATGGCTACACCTTC
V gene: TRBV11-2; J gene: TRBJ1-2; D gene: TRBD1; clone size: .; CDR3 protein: CASSLGTGGNYGYTF; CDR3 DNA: TGTGCCAGCAGCTTGGGCACAGGGGGAAACTATGGCTACACCTTC
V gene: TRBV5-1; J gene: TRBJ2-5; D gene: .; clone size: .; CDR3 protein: CASSLGSWERETQYF; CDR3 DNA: TGCGCCAGCAGCTTGGGGTCCTGGGAACGAGAGACCCAGTACTTC
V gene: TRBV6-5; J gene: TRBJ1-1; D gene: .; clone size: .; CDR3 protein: CASSSGTKKAFF; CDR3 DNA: TGTGCCAGCAGTTCCGGGACCAAGAAAGCTTTCTTT
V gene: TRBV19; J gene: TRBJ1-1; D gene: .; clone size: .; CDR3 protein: CASSTLSGVNTEAFF; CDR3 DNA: TGTGCCAGTAGTACACTCTCAGGGGTGAACACTGAAGCTTTCTTT
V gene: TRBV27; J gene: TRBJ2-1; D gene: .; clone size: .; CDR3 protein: CASSLSPSGSFSSYNEQFF; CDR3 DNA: TGTGCCAGCAGTTTATCGCCCTCTGGTAGCTTCAGCTCCTACAATGAGCAGTTCTTC
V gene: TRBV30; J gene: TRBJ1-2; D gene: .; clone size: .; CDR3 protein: CAWSPTGLGNYGYTF; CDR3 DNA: TGTGCCTGGAGCCCCACAGGCCTAGGAAACTATGGCTACACCTTC
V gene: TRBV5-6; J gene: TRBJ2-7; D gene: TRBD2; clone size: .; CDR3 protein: CASSYLRLAGFRSSYEQYF; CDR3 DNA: TGTGCCAGCAGCTACTTGAGACTAGCGGGTTTCAGGAGCTCCTACGAGCAGTACTTC
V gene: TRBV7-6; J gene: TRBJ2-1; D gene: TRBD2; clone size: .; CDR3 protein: CASSQGLAVYNEQFF; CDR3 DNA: TGTGCCAGCAGCCAGGGACTAGCGGTCTACAATGAGCAGTTCTTC
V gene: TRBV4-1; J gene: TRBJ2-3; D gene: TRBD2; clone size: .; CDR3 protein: CASSQEFSGSTSVDTQYF; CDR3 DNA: TGCGCCAGCAGCCAAGAGTTCAGCGGGAGCACCTCCGTGGATACGCAGTATTTT
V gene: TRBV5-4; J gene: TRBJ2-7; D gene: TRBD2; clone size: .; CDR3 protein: CASSQTSGYEQYF; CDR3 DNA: TGTGCCAGCAGCCAGACTAGCGGCTACGAGCAGTACTTC
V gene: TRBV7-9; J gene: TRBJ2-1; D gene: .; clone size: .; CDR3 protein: CASSLTSESNEQFF; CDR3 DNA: TGTGCCAGCAGCTTAACTAGTGAATCCAATGAGCAGTTCTTC
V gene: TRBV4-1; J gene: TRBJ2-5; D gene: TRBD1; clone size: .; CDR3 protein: CASSHGTAEEGETQYF; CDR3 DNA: TGCGCCAGCAGCCACGGGACAGCCGAAGAGGGGGAGACCCAGTACTTC
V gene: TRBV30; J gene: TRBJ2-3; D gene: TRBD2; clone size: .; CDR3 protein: CAWSSLWASGRAGTDTQYF; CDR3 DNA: TGTGCCTGGAGTTCCCTCTGGGCTAGCGGGAGGGCCGGCACAGATACGCAGTATTTT
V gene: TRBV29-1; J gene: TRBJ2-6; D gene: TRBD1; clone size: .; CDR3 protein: CSVQGATAGANVLTF; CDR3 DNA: TGCAGCGTACAGGGGGCTACAGCCGGGGCCAACGTCCTGACTTTC
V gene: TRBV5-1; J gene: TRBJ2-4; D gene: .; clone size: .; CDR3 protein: CASSLAGRGNIQYF; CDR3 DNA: TGCGCCAGCAGCTTGGCGGGACGGGGAAACATTCAGTACTTC
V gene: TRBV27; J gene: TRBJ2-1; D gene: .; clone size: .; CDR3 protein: CASSLPGYNEQFF; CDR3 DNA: TGTGCCAGCAGTTTACCGGGCTACAATGAGCAGTTCTTC
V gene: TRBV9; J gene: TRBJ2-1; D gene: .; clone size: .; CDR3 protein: CASRGLGNEQFF; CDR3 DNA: TGTGCCAGCAGGGGGTTGGGCAATGAGCAGTTCTTC